The 2 T cell receptor beta chains in this list originate from one sample, sequenced in a study of blood T cell repertoires in COVID-19. The table came from immunoSEQ multiplex PCR; TCRdb's copy has only in-frame clones and leaves some out. This repertoire shows about 220,000 clones, 80% to 85% found once; its top ten account for 3%. The sequencing sample was made of peripheral blood. These receptors were taken from a woman younger than 45 who had recovered from COVID-19.

The V gene is TRBV28, the J gene TRBJ1-1; no definite D call. The CDR3 runs to 11 residues. The germline CDR1 and CDR2 sequences are MDHEN and SYDVKM. V was pared by 3 bases and J by 11 bases, with 10 bases between. The CDR3 sequence: CASSFEGEAFF. CDR3 DNA: TGTGCCAGCAGTTTCGAAGGAGAGGCTTTCTTT.

The J gene is TRBJ1-2, the V gene TRBV5-4; D is perhaps TRBD1 (5 bases). V lost 0 bases and J lost 7, with 16 bases in between. The CDR3 is 15 amino acids. Per the germline V gene, CDR1 is SGHNT and CDR2 is YYREEE (reference sequence). CDR3 residues: CASSLGGTPKSGYTF. DNA of the CDR3: TGTGCCAGCAGCTTGGGCGGGACGCCTAAAAGTGGCTACACCTTC.